This passage covers 12 T cell receptor beta chains from one sample sequenced in a study of T cell repertoires in ileal Crohn's disease. Time point indicated: neoterminal ileum biopsy at postoperative endoscopy, about 6 months after surgery. The assay was immunoSEQ multiplex PCR, and TCRdb's table has in-frame clones only and misses some. The sample contains 9,000 to 13,000 clones, approximately 80% of which appear only once. The sample comprised ileal tissue. All receptors come from an adult with Crohn's disease.

The J gene is TRBJ2-4, the V gene TRBV7-9, with TRBD1 identical over 12 bases. J lost 7 bases, V lost 2 bases, and 9 bases had no gene match. Germline V CDR1 and CDR2: SEHNR, FQNEAQ (reference sequence). The CDR3 is 17 residues long. CDR3 region: CASSLYLGQGARNIQYF. The CDR3 coding sequence is TGTGCCAGCAGCTTATATCTGGGACAGGGGGCGCGTAACATTCAGTACTTC.

The chain is built from TRBV12-5 and TRBJ1-5; TRBD1 aligns across 8 bases. V dropped 1 base and J dropped 0; count of bases not matched to a gene: 17. The germline V gene has CDR1 LGHNT and CDR2 FRNRAP. This CDR3 comprises 21 residues. The DNA of the CDR3 is TGTGCTAGTGGTTTGGATATAATAGTGGACAGGGAGTTTTATAGCAATCAGCCCCAGCATTTT. It encodes CASGLDIIVDREFYSNQPQHF.

V is TRBV7-9 and J is TRBJ2-1, with D unclear. Germline-derived CDR1 and CDR2 are SEHNR and FQNEAQ (reference sequence). V lost 1 base and J 7 bases, leaving 5 bases between the germline ends. The CDR3 is made up of 12 amino acids. CDR3 protein: CASSLERNEQFF. CDR3 sequence (DNA): TGTGCCAGCAGCTTAGAACGGAATGAGCAGTTCTTC.

The chain uses TRBV6-5 and TRBJ1-2; 7 bases are shared with TRBD1. Germline values: CDR1 MNHEY, CDR2 SVGAGI. The CDR3 has 16 amino acids. V gave up 2 bases and J gave up 2 bases; unmatched junction bases: 8. The CDR3 loop is CASSYGQGVYNYGYTF. CDR3 nucleotides: TGTGCCAGCAGTTACGGGCAGGGGGTATACAACTATGGCTACACCTTC.

In its sample, this clone was seen once. The chain recombines TRBV6-5 with TRBJ1-1; maybe TRBD1 (5 bases). From germline, CDR1 is MNHEY and CDR2 SVGAGI. This CDR3 spans 13 amino acids. Trimming removed 5 bases from V and 2 bases from J, with 9 bases in between. The CDR3 DNA reads as TGTGCCAGCAGTAAGACAGTAAACACTGAAGCTTTCTTT. As protein: CASSKTVNTEAFF.

The chain links TRBV7-2 to TRBJ2-2; tentative D call: TRBD2 (5 bases). The V gene's germline CDR1 is SGHTA and CDR2 FQGNSA. Trimming left V 1 base short and J 7 bases short, with 13 bases between. This CDR3 comprises 15 residues. The CDR3 loop reads CASSLEWRSRGELFF. Written as DNA, the CDR3 is TGTGCCAGCAGCTTAGAGTGGAGGTCTCGCGGGGAGCTGTTTTTT.

The chain uses TRBV12-5 and TRBJ2-7; a possible D gene is TRBD2 (6 bases). This CDR3 spans 12 amino acids. The V end was cut by 6 bases, the J end by 5 bases, with 11 bases between. Germline CDR1 is LGHNT and CDR2 is FRNRAP. The DNA of the CDR3 is TGTGCTAGTGGGCGGAGGGTGGACGAGCAGTACTTC. Translating gives CASGRRVDEQYF.

This clone is a singleton in its sample. The chain has TRBV7-9 and TRBJ1-3; maybe TRBD1 (6 bases). The germline V gene encodes CDR1 SEHNR and CDR2 FQNEAQ (reference sequence). This CDR3 contains 16 residues. Trimming took off 5 bases at V and 0 bases at J, with 14 bases between the two ends. The CDR3 loop reads CASSPGGRDSGNTIYF. DNA of the CDR3: TGTGCCAGCAGCCCGGGGGGCAGAGACTCTGGAAACACCATATATTTT.

V usage is TRBV29-1 and J usage is TRBJ2-3; the match to TRBD1 covers 8 bases. CDR1 SQVTM and CDR2 ANQGSEA come from the germline V gene. V lost 1 base, J lost 5 bases, and 8 bases stayed unmatched. CDR3 length: 15 amino acids. The DNA of the CDR3 is TGCAGCGTTGAAGCCGGGACAGGAGGCGTAGATACGCAGTATTTT. It encodes CSVEAGTGGVDTQYF.

This clone has only a few counts. The V gene is TRBV18, the J gene TRBJ1-1, with 7 bases aligning to TRBD1. The V gene's germline CDR1 is KGHSH and CDR2 LQKENI. The CDR3 is made up of 13 amino acids. The CDR3 sequence is CVSSQGVNTEAFF. The CDR3 DNA follows: TGTGTGAGCTCCCAGGGGGTGAACACTGAAGCTTTCTTT.

V and J are TRBV7-9 and TRBJ2-2; a possible D gene is TRBD2 (6 bases). The CDR3 contains 17 residues. Germline values: CDR1 SEHNR, CDR2 FQNEAQ (reference sequence). Trimming removed 4 bases from V and 0 bases from J, with 15 bases in between. The CDR3 DNA reads as TGTGCCAGCAGCTGGCGGGGTTCCGAAACGAACACCGGGGAGCTGTTTTTT. Translated: CASSWRGSETNTGELFF.

The rearrangement links TRBV18 to TRBJ2-2; TRBD1 matches 8 bases. CDR1 and CDR2 (germline): KGHSH, LQKENI. CDR3 length equals 17 residues. Trimming cost V 3 bases and J 5 bases; bases outside gene matches: 11. CDR3 sequence (DNA): TGTGCCAGCTCACCGTTTCAGGGGGCAGAGGGAACCGGGGAGCTGTTTTTT. Translating gives CASSPFQGAEGTGELFF.